A selection of T cell receptor beta chains follows, all from one sample in a study of cytomegalovirus exposure and HLA in healthy donors. TCRdb's table, derived via immunoSEQ multiplex PCR, lists solely in-frame clones and lacks some. The sample has roughly 80,000 clones, 60% to 80% seen once. The sample taken for sequencing was PBMCs. The receptors were sampled from a woman aged 45-60 years in good health and CMV-seropositive. CDR3s include the opening cysteine and the closing phenylalanine or tryptophan. Each record gives: D gene, J gene, V gene, clone size, CDR3 DNA, CDR3 protein. The D gene is left open where the match is weak. Size tells how often a clone was seen (once, few, many) or the class of an expanded clone, and some rows leave it out.

>.|TRBJ1-2|TRBV11-3|.
TGTGCCAGCAGTGGACTCCATGGCTACACCTTC
CASSGLHGYTF
>.|TRBJ2-2|TRBV4-1|once
TGCGCCAGCAGCCAAGCCCGGGACACCGGGGAGCTGTTTTTT
CASSQARDTGELFF
>.|TRBJ2-7|TRBV9|.
TGTGCCAGCAGCCTCTCGGGGACTGGAGTCTACGAGCAGTACTTC
CASSLSGTGVYEQYF
>.|TRBJ2-3|TRBV11-3|.
TGTGCCAGCAGCGTCGACAGTCTCGATACGCAGTATTTT
CASSVDSLDTQYF
>.|TRBJ2-7|TRBV2|.
TGTGCCAGCAGTGCACAGGCCTACGAGCAGTACTTC
CASSAQAYEQYF
>TRBD1|TRBJ1-5|TRBV18|.
TGTGCCAGCTCACCTGGACAGGGAGGCCAGCCCCAGCATTTT
CASSPGQGGQPQHF
>TRBD2|TRBJ2-1|TRBV6-5|.
TGTGCCAGCGAAGCGGGAAGCTCCTACAATGAGCAGTTCTTC
CASEAGSSYNEQFF
>.|TRBJ1-2|TRBV11-2|.
TGTGCCAGCAGCCTCGGTCGGGGTGGATTTGTTTACGGCTACACCTTC
CASSLGRGGFVYGYTF
>TRBD2|TRBJ2-1|TRBV10-1|few
TGCGCCAGCAGTGGGACTAGCGGAAACTACAATGAGCAGTTCTTC
CASSGTSGNYNEQFF
>.|TRBJ1-2|TRBV27|.
TGTGCCAGCAGTCTTAGAGGGGGCTATGGCTACACCTTC
CASSLRGGYGYTF
>TRBD2|TRBJ2-7|TRBV29-1|.
TGCAGCGTGACGATAGTGCTAGCGGGAGTACCCTCCTACGAGCAGTACTTC
CSVTIVLAGVPSYEQYF
>.|TRBJ2-5|TRBV7-9|.
TGTGCCAGCAGCGCAGGGGTTGCGGAGACCCAGTACTTC
CASSAGVAETQYF
>TRBD1|TRBJ1-1|TRBV2|.
TGTGCCAGCAGGAACCGGGACAGGGATGAAGCTTTCTTT
CASRNRDRDEAFF
>TRBD1|TRBJ2-7|TRBV19|once
TGTGCCAGTAGTATGGACAGGGGGCCCTACGAGCAGTACTTC
CASSMDRGPYEQYF
>TRBD2|TRBJ2-7|TRBV7-9|.
TGTGCCAGCAGCCCGCGGACTAGCGGGGCCTACGAGCAGTACTTC
CASSPRTSGAYEQYF
>.|TRBJ2-7|TRBV4-1|.
TGCGCCAGCAGCCCCCTGGGGAGCTCCTACGAGCAGTACTTC
CASSPLGSSYEQYF
>TRBD2|TRBJ2-1|TRBV5-1|.
TGCGCCAGCAGCTTGGCCGGGACTAGTGGGGGTTATGAGCAGTTCTTC
CASSLAGTSGGYEQFF
>.|TRBJ1-3|TRBV5-4|.
TGTGCCAGCAGCTCCGAGACTGGAAACACCATATATTTT
CASSSETGNTIYF
>.|TRBJ2-7|TRBV11-2|.
TGTGCCAGCAGCCATCAATCCAGGGGCTACGAGCAGTACTTC
CASSHQSRGYEQYF
>TRBD1|TRBJ1-1|TRBV18|few
TGTGCCAGCTCACCCCCCGGGACAGGGACCGGTGAAGCTTTCTTT
CASSPPGTGTGEAFF
>TRBD1|TRBJ1-1|TRBV5-1|once
TGCGCCAGCAGCTTCGGACAGGGTGGGACTGAAGCTTTCTTT
CASSFGQGGTEAFF
>TRBD1|TRBJ1-1|TRBV30|.
TGTGCCGTTATCAGGGGGGCAAGAGCTGAAGCTTTCTTT
CAVIRGARAEAFF
>TRBD1|TRBJ2-5|TRBV27|few
TGTGCCAGCAGTCTGACAGGGGGCGAGGGGACCCAGTACTTC
CASSLTGGEGTQYF
>.|TRBJ1-4|TRBV6-1|.
TGTGCCAGCAGTGAAGCGACTGCAACTAATGAAAAACTGTTTTTT
CASSEATATNEKLFF
>.|TRBJ1-1|TRBV19|.
TGTGCCAGTAGTAAACAAAGGAACACTGAAGCTTTCTTT
CASSKQRNTEAFF
>TRBD1|TRBJ2-7|TRBV28|.
TGTGCCAGCAGTTCCGGGACAGGGGATCCGTACTTC
CASSSGTGDPYF
>.|TRBJ1-3|TRBV28|.
TGTGCCAGCAGTTCCCAAGGGGCTCCTGGAAACACCATATATTTT
CASSSQGAPGNTIYF
>TRBD2|TRBJ2-7|TRBV9|.
TGTGCCAGCAGCGTAGGACTAGCGGGAATTTACGAGCAGTACTTC
CASSVGLAGIYEQYF
>.|TRBJ1-6|TRBV6-5|.
TGTGCCAGCAGTTACTCGACAGCCAATAATTCACCCCTCCACTTT
CASSYSTANNSPLHF
>TRBD1|TRBJ1-5|TRBV5-1|.
TGCGCCAGCTCCTTAGGGACAGGTAATCAGCCCCAGCATTTT
CASSLGTGNQPQHF
>TRBD1|TRBJ1-1|TRBV6-1|.
TGTGCCAGCAGTGAATGGGTGGGCAGGGGGTCAACTGAAGCTTTCTTT
CASSEWVGRGSTEAFF
>TRBD1|TRBJ1-4|TRBV5-4|.
TGTGCCAGCAGCTCCGGACAGGGTAGAGAAAAACTGTTTTTT
CASSSGQGREKLFF
>.|TRBJ2-7|TRBV5-4|.
TGTGCCAGCAGCTTGGATCCCATCAGCTCCTACGAGCAGTACTTC
CASSLDPISSYEQYF
>.|TRBJ2-7|TRBV28|.
TGTGCCAGCAGTTCCGGTAAACTCCGAAGCTCCTACGAGCAGTACTTC
CASSSGKLRSSYEQYF
>.|TRBJ1-2|TRBV30|once
TGTGCCCGGGGATCCAACTATGGCTACACCTTC
CARGSNYGYTF
>.|TRBJ2-1|TRBV7-8|.
TGTGCCTCCACTAGAGCCTACAATGAGCAGTTCTTC
CASTRAYNEQFF
>.|TRBJ2-7|TRBV6-1|once
TGTGCCAGCAGTGTGGACAGCTACTACGAGCAGTACTTC
CASSVDSYYEQYF
>TRBD2|TRBJ2-5|TRBV2|.
TGTGCCAGCCAGAGCGGGAGTGACGAGACCCAGTACTTC
CASQSGSDETQYF
>.|TRBJ1-2|TRBV25-1|.
TGTGCCAGCAGTGAATTTAGGGAGAATGGCTACACCTTC
CASSEFRENGYTF
>.|TRBJ1-2|TRBV10-3|.
TGTGCCATCAGTGAATCCCGTTATGGCTACACCTTC
CAISESRYGYTF
>TRBD2|TRBJ2-2|TRBV9|.
TGTGCCAGCAGCGTAGGGCTAGCGGTTAACACCGGGGAGCTGTTTTTT
CASSVGLAVNTGELFF
>TRBD1|TRBJ1-2|TRBV10-1|.
TGCGCCTGGGGGGACAGGCGGGTCACACGAGGCTACACCTTC
CAWGDRRVTRGYTF
>.|TRBJ2-6|TRBV28|.
TGTGCCAGCAGACGTACCCACAGCTCTGGGGCCAACGTCCTGACTTTC
CASRRTHSSGANVLTF
>.|TRBJ1-1|TRBV13|.
TGTGCCAGCAGCCCACGACTAGGAGGTTCTGAAGCTTTCTTT
CASSPRLGGSEAFF
>.|TRBJ1-3|TRBV9|.
TGTGCCAGCAGCGTAGATCAGGGAGGTGGAAACACCATATATTTT
CASSVDQGGGNTIYF
>.|TRBJ1-5|TRBV4-2|few
TGTGCCAGCAGCCAAGATTTTAGAGGAATAGGTCAGCCCCAGCATTTT
CASSQDFRGIGQPQHF
>TRBD2|TRBJ2-5|TRBV4-1|.
TGCGCCAGCAGCCAGTTCACTAGCGGGAGTAAAGAGACCCAGTACTTC
CASSQFTSGSKETQYF
>TRBD2|TRBJ2-2|TRBV7-6|.
TGTGCCAGCAGCGAACTAGCGGGGGGGAGAACCGGGGAGCTGTTTTTT
CASSELAGGRTGELFF
>TRBD2|TRBJ2-7|TRBV7-9|few
TGTGCCAGCACCCAACTAGCGGGACCCTACGAGCAGTACTTC
CASTQLAGPYEQYF